A single sample is the source of the 16 T cell receptor beta chains below, sequenced in a study of blood T cell repertoires in COVID-19. Generated by immunoSEQ multiplex PCR, the TCRdb table keeps only in-frame clones and is missing some. The data show under 250,000 clones, approximately 90% seen once. Sequencing was done on a sample of peripheral blood. All receptors derive from a man aged 50 to 60 with COVID-19, enrolled during active disease.

The V and J genes are TRBV12-3 or TRBV12-4 and TRBJ1-5, with a possible D match to TRBD1 (5 bases). The CDR3 contains 12 residues. Deletions cut 3 bases from V and 7 bases from J, with 7 bases between. As DNA, the CDR3 is TGTGCCAGCAGTTTGACAGACCAGCCCCAGCATTTT. Its protein product is CASSLTDQPQHF.

The chain links TRBV19 to TRBJ1-3; D is undetermined. The germline V gene has CDR1 LNHDA and CDR2 SQIVND (reference sequence). CDR3 length: 15 residues. V was shortened by 5 bases and J by 0 bases, with 11 bases between the two germline ends. The CDR3: CASSAPRASGNTIYF. The CDR3 DNA reads as TGTGCCAGTAGTGCTCCGAGAGCCTCTGGAAACACCATATATTTT.

This chain uses TRBV13 with TRBJ1-1, with D tentatively TRBD1 (5 bases). Germline-derived CDR1 and CDR2 are PRHDT and FYEKMQ (reference sequence). The CDR3 has 15 residues. The V end lost 5 bases, the J end lost 3 bases, and 16 bases lay between the germline ends. The CDR3 DNA reads TGTGCCAGCAGCCCTCGCGCAGGGAGGCACACTGAAGCTTTCTTT. Translated: CASSPRAGRHTEAFF.

This chain connects TRBV6-5 to TRBJ2-1, with 7 bases aligning to TRBD1. V lost 2 bases, J lost 9 bases, and 10 bases stayed unmatched. This CDR3 region has 15 residues. Germline V gene data show CDR1 as MNHEY and CDR2 as SVGAGI. Here the CDR3 reads CASSYVWDSVGEQFF. The DNA of the CDR3 is TGTGCCAGCAGTTACGTCTGGGACAGCGTTGGTGAGCAGTTCTTC.

The chain joins TRBV6-1 to TRBJ2-2; D is possibly TRBD1 (5 bases). CDR3 length equals 16 residues. Germline CDR1 reads MNHNS; CDR2 reads SASEGT. The ends were cut back, 1 base at V and 8 bases at J, with 17 bases in the middle. The CDR3 nucleotides read TGTGCCAGCAGTGAAGATAGGGCAGGGCTTTGGGGGGAGCTGTTTTTT. As protein: CASSEDRAGLWGELFF.

The chain uses TRBV9 and TRBJ2-7, with no clear D. Germline CDR1 and CDR2: SGDLS and YYNGEE. The length of the CDR3 is 13 residues. V shed 0 bases and J shed 4 bases, with 8 bases lying between them. The CDR3 protein is CASSVGPQYEQYF. CDR3 coding DNA: TGTGCCAGCAGCGTAGGCCCCCAGTACGAGCAGTACTTC.

The chain employs TRBV5-6 and TRBJ2-3; D perhaps matches TRBD2 (6 bases). The CDR3 consists of 14 residues. Looked up from germline, CDR1 is SGHDT and CDR2 is YYEEEE. The V and J ends lost 0 bases and 7 bases respectively, with 12 bases between them. CDR3 coding DNA: TGTGCCAGCAGCTTGGGGGCTGGGGGGAATACGCAGTATTTT. It codes for CASSLGAGGNTQYF.

The rearrangement uses TRBV14 and TRBJ2-3, with 12 bases lining up with TRBD2. CDR1 and CDR2 from the germline V gene are SGHDN and FVKESK. CDR3 length equals 16 residues. Unmatched junction bases numbered 4, after V lost 4 bases and J lost 2 bases. CDR3 DNA sequence: TGTGCCAGCAGCCCGACTAGCGGGAGAATCACAGATACGCAGTATTTT. It codes for CASSPTSGRITDTQYF.

The rearrangement links TRBV3-1 (or the pseudogene TRBV3-2) to TRBJ2-7, with 9 bases that match TRBD1. This CDR3 region has 15 residues. Looked up from germline, CDR1 is LGHDT and CDR2 is YNNKEL (reference sequence). The J segment lost 5 bases and the V segment lost 4 bases, leaving 9 bases of the junction unmatched. CDR3 region: CASSPWTGDIDEQYF. The CDR3 nucleotides read TGTGCCAGCAGCCCTTGGACAGGGGATATCGACGAGCAGTACTTC.

The gene calls are TRBV11-1 and TRBJ2-7, with TRBD1 matching over 9 bases. The CDR3 totals 15 residues. After removal of 5 bases from V and 2 bases from J, the junction contained 7 bases not matched to a gene. CDR1 is SGHAT, CDR2 FQDESV, per germline (reference sequence). The DNA for the CDR3 is TGTGCCAGCAGCCCCCTGGGACAGGGAACCTACGAGCAGTACTTC. Translated, it gives CASSPLGQGTYEQYF. The whole variable domain, remainder taken from reference TRBV11-1 and TRBJ2-7, is EAEVAQSPRYKITEKSQAVAFWCDPISGHATLYWYRQILGQGPELLVQFQDESVVDDSQLPKDRFSAERLKGVDSTLKIQPAELGDSAMYLCASSPLGQGTYEQYFGPGTRLTVT.

The V and J genes are TRBV12-5 and TRBJ1-3; 9 bases map to TRBD1. Germline V CDR1 and CDR2: LGHNT, FRNRAP. The V gene end was trimmed by 6 bases and the J gene end by 2 bases; junction bases not matched to a gene: 8. This CDR3 region has 16 residues. CDR3 sequence (DNA): TGTGCTAGTGGCCATGGACAGGGGATTGCTGGAAACACCATATATTTT. Its translation: CASGHGQGIAGNTIYF.

This chain links TRBV6-2 or TRBV6-3 with TRBJ2-7; 7 positions agree with TRBD1. Germline trimming cut 2 bases from V and 0 bases from J; bases unmatched to any gene: 7. Germline V gene data show CDR1 as MNHEY and CDR2 as SVGEGT. The CDR3 loop spans 16 amino acids. The CDR3 loop is CASSYGPDRPSYEQYF. CDR3 bases: TGTGCCAGCAGTTACGGCCCGGACAGGCCCTCCTACGAGCAGTACTTC.

This clone appeared once. The J gene is TRBJ1-2, the V gene TRBV10-2, with 7 bases that match TRBD1. Trimming at V came to 3 bases and at J to 3 bases, leaving 4 bases not matched to a gene. The CDR3 has 14 amino acids. Germline values: CDR1 WSHSY, CDR2 SAAADI. This CDR3 is CASSDRGKDYGYTF. CDR3 in DNA: TGCGCCAGCAGTGACAGGGGGAAAGACTATGGCTACACCTTC.

The V and J genes are TRBV10-2 and TRBJ1-4; D is unresolved. The length of the CDR3 is 13 residues. Trimming left V 5 bases short and J 7 bases short, with 11 bases between. The germline CDR1 and CDR2 sequences are WSHSY and SAAADI. CDR3 protein: CASSRSAGEKLFF. The CDR3 region has the DNA TGCGCCAGCAGTCGGTCAGCGGGTGAAAAACTGTTTTTT.

V is TRBV21-1 and J is TRBJ2-5; no DNA check was done on the table's D call, TRBD2. TRBV21-1 is designated a pseudogene. The CDR3 is made up of 17 amino acids. The CDR3 reads CASSPTAGVSLQETQYF. As DNA, the CDR3 is TGTGCCAGCAGCCCGACAGCGGGAGTGTCCCTGCAAGAGACCCAGTACTTC.

The chain combines TRBV29-1 with TRBJ2-5, with D maybe TRBD2 (6 bases). V dropped 3 bases and J dropped 3 bases, with 8 bases sitting between them. Germline values: CDR1 SQVTM, CDR2 ANQGSEA. CDR3 length: 12 residues. The CDR3 sequence: CSVEGTEETQYF. As DNA, the CDR3 is TGCAGCGTTGAGGGGACTGAAGAGACCCAGTACTTC.